This TCR beta chain was sequenced during a study of post-analysis software for immune sequencing data. Study-level results: TRBV segments more frequent in patients than in controls numbered about 5 and included TRBV5-6, TRBV5-1 and TRBV20-1.

This clonotype was picked up a small number of times. Its antigen is undetermined. The junction had 9 bases not matched to a gene; V was cut back by 5 bases and J by 4 bases. From germline, CDR1 is LNHNV and CDR2 YYDKDF (reference sequence). The CDR3 runs 15 residues. Prepared libraries of TCR beta cDNA carried unique molecular identifiers. Using its own MiXCR run on the PCR reads, TCRdb lists one record per CDR3 protein. This sample carries roughly 570,000 distinct CDR3 sequences, approximately 34% of them seen once, and the ten largest clones take approximately 5.4%. The gene calls are TRBV15 and TRBJ2-5, with TRBD1 matching 8 bases. The specimen sequenced was blood. The origin of this receptor is a girl aged 2-17 years with multiple sclerosis. The chain's CDR3 is CATSGQDRVSETQYF. CDR3 coding DNA: TGTGCCACCAGCGGGCAGGACAGGGTTTCAGAGACCCAGTACTTC.